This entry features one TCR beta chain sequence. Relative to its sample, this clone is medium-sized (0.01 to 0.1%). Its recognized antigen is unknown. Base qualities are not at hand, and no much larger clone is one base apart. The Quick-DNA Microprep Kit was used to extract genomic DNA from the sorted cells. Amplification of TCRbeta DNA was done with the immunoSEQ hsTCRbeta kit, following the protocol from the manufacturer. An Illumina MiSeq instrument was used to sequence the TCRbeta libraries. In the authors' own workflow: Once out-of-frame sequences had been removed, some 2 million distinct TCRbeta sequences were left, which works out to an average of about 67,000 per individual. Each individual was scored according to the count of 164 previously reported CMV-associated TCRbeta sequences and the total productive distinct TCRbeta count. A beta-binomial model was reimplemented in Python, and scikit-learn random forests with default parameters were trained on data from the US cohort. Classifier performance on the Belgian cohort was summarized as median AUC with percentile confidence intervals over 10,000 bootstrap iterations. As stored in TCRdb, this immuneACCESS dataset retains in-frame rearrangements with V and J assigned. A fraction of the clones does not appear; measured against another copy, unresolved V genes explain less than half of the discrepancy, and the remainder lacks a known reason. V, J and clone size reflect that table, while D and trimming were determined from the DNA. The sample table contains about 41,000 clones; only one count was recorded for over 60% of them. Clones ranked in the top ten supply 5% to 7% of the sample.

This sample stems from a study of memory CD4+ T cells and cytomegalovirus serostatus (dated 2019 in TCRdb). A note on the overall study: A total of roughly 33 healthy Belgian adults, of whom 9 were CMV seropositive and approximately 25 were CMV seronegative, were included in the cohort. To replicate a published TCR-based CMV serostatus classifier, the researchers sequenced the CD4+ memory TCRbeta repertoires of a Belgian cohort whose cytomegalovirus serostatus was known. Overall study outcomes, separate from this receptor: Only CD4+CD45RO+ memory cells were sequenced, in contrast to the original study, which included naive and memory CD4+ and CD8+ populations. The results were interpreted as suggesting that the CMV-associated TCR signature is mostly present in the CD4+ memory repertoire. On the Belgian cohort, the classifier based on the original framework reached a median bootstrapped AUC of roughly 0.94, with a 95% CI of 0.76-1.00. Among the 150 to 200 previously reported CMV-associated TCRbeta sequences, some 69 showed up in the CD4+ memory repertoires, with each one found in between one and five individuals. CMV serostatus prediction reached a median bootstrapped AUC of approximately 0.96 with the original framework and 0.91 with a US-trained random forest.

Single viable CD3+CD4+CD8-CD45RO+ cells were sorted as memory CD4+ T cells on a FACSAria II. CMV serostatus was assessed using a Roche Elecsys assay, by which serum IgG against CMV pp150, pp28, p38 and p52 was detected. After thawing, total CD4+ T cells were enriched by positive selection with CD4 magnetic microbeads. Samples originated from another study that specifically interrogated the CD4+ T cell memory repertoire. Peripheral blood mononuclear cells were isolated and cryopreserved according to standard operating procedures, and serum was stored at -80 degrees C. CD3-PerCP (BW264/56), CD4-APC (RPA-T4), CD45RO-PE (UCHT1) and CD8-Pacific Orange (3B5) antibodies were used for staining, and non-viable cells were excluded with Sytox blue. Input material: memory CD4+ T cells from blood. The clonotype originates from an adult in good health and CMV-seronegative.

The CDR3 region reads CASSRTFGEGADTQYF. In nucleotide form, the sequence is TGTGCCAGCAGCCGCACATTTGGTGAGGGAGCAGATACGCAGTATTTT. The V gene is TRBV27 and the J gene is TRBJ2-3; the D gene is perhaps TRBD2, from 5 matching bases. According to the germline V gene (reference sequence), CDR1 reads MNHEY and CDR2 reads SMNVEV. The CDR3 sequence holds 16 residues, the cysteine and phenylalanine included. The kept DNA is CDR3 alone, 48 bases in frame from the first base. Trimming costs V 6 bases and J 4 bases, and their ends lie 20 bases apart.